Presented here are 13 T cell receptor beta chains from one specimen sequenced in a study of neoadjuvant anti-PD-1 for oral cavity cancer. Produced via immunoSEQ multiplex PCR; TCRdb's table is partial and in-frame only. The data show tens of thousands of clones, roughly nine tenths seen once. Indicated time point: after neoadjuvant nivolumab, at surgical resection. The sequences come from PBMCs, collected after nivolumab (anti-PD-1) treatment. Receptors originate from a person between 40 and 85 years old with oral cavity squamous cell carcinoma.

This clone was seen just once. The rearrangement joins TRBV18 to TRBJ1-1; D is perhaps TRBD1 (5 bases). V gave up 1 base and J gave up 2 bases, with 11 bases separating them. Germline CDR1 is KGHSH and CDR2 is LQKENI. CDR3 length equals 15 residues. The CDR3 protein is CASSPRSGGNTEAFF. DNA for the CDR3: TGTGCCAGCTCACCACGGTCCGGGGGAAACACTGAAGCTTTCTTT.

The chain is built from TRBV19 and TRBJ2-7; no reliable D call. The V end lost 6 bases, the J end lost 3 bases, and 18 bases lay between the germline ends. The germline gives CDR1 LNHDA, CDR2 SQIVND (reference sequence). This CDR3 spans 15 amino acids. The CDR3 DNA follows: TGTGCCAGTAGCCGGTCCCCGCTGGGCAACTACGAGCAGTACTTC. Protein sequence: CASSRSPLGNYEQYF. The complete variable domain, with remaining parts taken from reference TRBV19 and TRBJ2-7, reads DGGITQSPKYLFRKEGQNVTLSCEQNLNHDAMYWYRQDPGQGLRLIYYSQIVNDFQKGDIAEGYSVSREKKESFPLTVTSAQKNPTAFYLCASSRSPLGNYEQYFGPGTRLTVT.

This sequence joins TRBV27 and TRBJ1-5, with D perhaps TRBD1 (5 bases). Germline V CDR1 and CDR2: MNHEY, SMNVEV (reference sequence). CDR3 length: 14 amino acids. V dropped 6 bases and J dropped 3 bases, with 12 bases sitting between them. CDR3 DNA sequence: TGTGCCAGCAGACCCCGACAGTCCAATCAGCCCCAGCATTTT. Its translation is CASRPRQSNQPQHF.

The J gene is TRBJ2-2, the V gene TRBV5-1, with 8 bases aligning to TRBD2. V gave up 0 bases and J gave up 3 bases; unmatched junction bases: 4. The CDR3 totals 16 residues. CDR1 SGHRS and CDR2 YFSETQ come from the germline V gene. DNA for the CDR3: TGCGCCAGCAGCTTGGACCCAGCGGGGGACACCGGGGAGCTGTTTTTT. Residues: CASSLDPAGDTGELFF.

CDR3 region: CASSLRPIDTEAFF. The CDR3 nucleotides are TGCGCCAGCAGCTTGAGGCCCATAGACACTGAAGCTTTCTTT. This chain joins TRBV5-1 and TRBJ1-1; D remains unclear. Trimming left V 1 base short and J 3 bases short, with 10 bases between. The CDR3 loop spans 14 amino acids. The V gene's germline CDR1 is SGHRS and CDR2 YFSETQ.

The chain uses TRBV28 and TRBJ2-7, with 11 bases fitting TRBD2. The CDR3 is 16 residues long. V gave up 5 bases and J gave up 3 bases; unmatched junction bases: 9. Germline CDR1 is MDHEN and CDR2 is SYDVKM. The CDR3 DNA reads as TGTGCCAGCAGTACTAGCGGGAGAGGGTCCCGCTACGAGCAGTACTTC. Its protein product is CASSTSGRGSRYEQYF.

This clone was observed a single time. The chain joins TRBV29-1 to TRBJ1-1; D not certain. In germline, CDR1 is SQVTM, CDR2 ANQGSEA. Trimming took off 7 bases at V and 1 base at J, with 16 bases between the two ends. This CDR3 region has 14 residues. CDR3 loop: CSAKPRTTNTEAFF. Written as DNA, the CDR3 is TGCAGCGCAAAGCCCCGGACTACGAACACTGAAGCTTTCTTT. Full variable domain (remainder filled in from reference TRBV29-1 and TRBJ1-1): SAVISQKPSRDICQRGTSLTIQCQVDSQVTMMFWYRQQPGQSLTLIATANQGSEATYESGFVIDKFPISRPNLTFSTLTVSNMSPEDSSIYLCSAKPRTTNTEAFFGQGTRLTVV.

V is TRBV29-1 and J is TRBJ2-1; no definite D call. Germline assignment: CDR1 SQVTM and CDR2 ANQGSEA. The germline V and J ends were trimmed by 7 bases and 1 base, with 8 bases remaining between them. The CDR3 consists of 12 residues. The CDR3 sequence is CSASRSYNEQFF. The CDR3 region has the DNA TGCAGCGCAAGCAGGTCCTACAATGAGCAGTTCTTC.

This chain joins TRBV6-1 and TRBJ2-1; TRBD2 matches 12 bases. This CDR3 region has 15 residues. Germline trimming cut 8 bases from V and 5 bases from J; bases unmatched to any gene: 7. Germline values: CDR1 MNHNS, CDR2 SASEGT. The DNA for the CDR3 is TGTGCCAGCCGAAAGGGACTAGCGGGCAACAATGAGCAGTTCTTC. This codes for CASRKGLAGNNEQFF.

J is TRBJ1-1 and V is TRBV7-2; unclear D gene. The CDR3 sequence is 15 residues long. Germline values: CDR1 SGHTA, CDR2 FQGNSA. The V gene lost 6 bases and the J gene lost 5 bases, with 19 bases spanning the gap. The CDR3 region is CASRAFLSLGTEAFF. CDR3 bases: TGTGCCAGCAGAGCCTTTCTCTCCCTGGGGACTGAAGCTTTCTTT.

V usage is TRBV27 and J usage is TRBJ2-7; D may match TRBD1 or TRBD2 (5 bases each). V was trimmed by 8 bases and J by 1 base, leaving 15 bases between them. CDR1 and CDR2 (germline): MNHEY, SMNVEV (reference sequence). CDR3 length: 14 residues. Here the CDR3 DNA reads TGTGCCAGCTCCGGGACCCACCTTTCCTACGAGCAGTACTTC. It yields the protein CASSGTHLSYEQYF.

The sample holds a few counts of this clone. V usage is TRBV7-9 and J usage is TRBJ2-2; TRBD2 might be the D (6 bases). There are 16 residues in the CDR3. Germline V gene lookup returns CDR1 SEHNR and CDR2 FQNEAQ (reference sequence). Trimming removed 5 bases at V and 4 bases at J, with 17 bases between. CDR3 protein: CASSHTSGRGTGELFF. In nucleotides, the CDR3 is TGTGCCAGCAGCCACACATCCGGGAGAGGCACCGGGGAGCTGTTTTTT.

This chain joins TRBV6-5 and TRBJ1-2; TRBD1 agrees at 7 bases. Unmatched junction bases numbered 12, after V lost 6 bases and J lost 8 bases. The CDR3 contains 14 residues. The germline CDR1 and CDR2 sequences are MNHEY and SVGAGI. The CDR3 DNA follows: TGTGCCAGCAGGAATGACAGGGTAAACCGCGGCTACACCTTC. Its protein product is CASRNDRVNRGYTF.